The 18 T cell receptor beta chains in this list originate from one sample, sequenced in a study of cytomegalovirus exposure and HLA in healthy donors. The table came from immunoSEQ multiplex PCR; TCRdb's copy has only in-frame clones and leaves some out. The profile shows roughly 70,000 clones, about 97% of them singletons. Sequencing was done on a sample of PBMCs. The receptors shown here come from a woman aged 18-35 years in good health and CMV-seropositive.

This clone was observed once. The genes are TRBV6-5 and TRBJ1-1; 7 bases are shared with TRBD1. Germline V gene sequence: CDR1 MNHEY, CDR2 SVGAGI. Trimming cost V 10 bases and J 1 base; bases outside gene matches: 12. This CDR3 is built from 15 residues. The chain's CDR3 is CATGQDFPRNTEAFF. CDR3 nucleotide sequence: TGTGCCACAGGACAGGATTTTCCTAGGAACACTGAAGCTTTCTTT.

This clone was seen only once. V usage is TRBV2 and J usage is TRBJ2-5; the match to TRBD1 covers 10 bases. Trimming at V came to 5 bases and at J to 5 bases, leaving 11 bases not matched to a gene. In germline, CDR1 is SNHLY, CDR2 FYNNEI. The CDR3 extends over 16 amino acids. This CDR3 is CASSNPGTGALETQYF. CDR3 nucleotide sequence: TGTGCCAGCAGTAATCCCGGGACAGGGGCGTTGGAGACCCAGTACTTC.

This chain connects TRBV4-1 to TRBJ2-3; 11 bases align to TRBD1. This CDR3 has 15 amino acids. Germline V gene sequence: CDR1 MGHRA, CDR2 YSYEKL. V shed 8 bases, J shed 1 base, and the junction held 5 bases outside the gene matches. The CDR3 is CASCQGQGGTDTQYF. CDR3 DNA sequence: TGCGCCAGCTGTCAGGGACAGGGGGGCACAGATACGCAGTATTTT.

The chain uses TRBV5-1 and TRBJ2-2, with a possible D match to TRBD2 (6 bases). CDR3 length: 15 residues. The germline gives CDR1 SGHRS, CDR2 YFSETQ. Trimming pared 1 base from V and 2 bases from J, leaving 9 bases between. The CDR3 sequence: CASSLRDLNTGELFF. The CDR3, as DNA: TGCGCCAGCAGCTTGCGGGACTTAAACACCGGGGAGCTGTTTTTT.

In its sample, this clone was seen a few times. The V call is TRBV6-1, the J call TRBJ2-7; 9 bases map to TRBD1. CDR3 length: 15 residues. CDR1 is MNHNS and CDR2 is SASEGT in the germline V gene. J lost 4 bases, V lost 1 base, and 5 bases had no gene match. CDR3 coding DNA: TGTGCCAGCAGTGAAGTCTGGACAGGGGATTACGAGCAGTACTTC. Its translation: CASSEVWTGDYEQYF.

The genes are TRBV28 and TRBJ2-7; D gene unclear. Trimming took 3 bases from V and 2 from J, leaving 14 bases between them. CDR3 length: 15 amino acids. The V gene's germline CDR1 is MDHEN and CDR2 SYDVKM. CDR3 sequence: CASSLRLLRPYEQYF. CDR3 nucleotides: TGTGCCAGCAGTTTGCGGCTGCTCCGTCCCTACGAGCAGTACTTC.

The chain joins TRBV4-1 to TRBJ1-1, with 10 bases fitting TRBD1. Trimming cost V 3 bases and J 5 bases; bases outside gene matches: 6. The CDR3 is made up of 15 amino acids. From germline, CDR1 is MGHRA and CDR2 YSYEKL. CDR3 in amino acids: CASSQETGGMTEAFF. Written as DNA, the CDR3 is TGCGCCAGCAGCCAGGAGACAGGGGGCATGACTGAAGCTTTCTTT.

The J gene is TRBJ2-4, the V gene TRBV5-4, with unresolved D. V lost 4 bases to trimming and J lost 0 bases, with 11 bases between them. Germline V gene lookup returns CDR1 SGHNT and CDR2 YYREEE (reference sequence). This CDR3 has 15 residues. In DNA, the CDR3 is TGTGCCAGCAGCAGAGACACCTCAGCCAAAAACATTCAGTACTTC. It codes for CASSRDTSAKNIQYF.

The V gene is TRBV6-1, the J gene TRBJ2-2; a possible D gene is TRBD2 (5 bases). This CDR3 comprises 14 residues. Trimming pared 7 bases from V and 5 bases from J, leaving 14 bases between. From germline, CDR1 is MNHNS and CDR2 SASEGT. CDR3 DNA sequence: TGTGCCAGCATGAGAGGGCTCGAGACCGGGGAGCTGTTTTTT. Translating gives CASMRGLETGELFF.

This rearrangement joins TRBV30 to TRBJ2-1; possibly TRBD2 for D (5 bases). Between the trimmed V and J ends, which lost 3 bases and 3 bases, there was a span of 9 bases. CDR3 size: 13 residues. Germline CDR1 GTSNPN, CDR2 SVGIG (reference sequence). CDR3 bases: TGTGCCTGGAGGACTACAAACTACAATGAGCAGTTCTTC. Translation gives CAWRTTNYNEQFF.

The CDR3 sequence: CASRHAGTAYGYTF. The DNA for the CDR3 is TGTGCCAGCAGGCACGCCGGGACAGCCTATGGCTACACCTTC. The chain couples TRBV5-4 to TRBJ1-2, with TRBD1 matching 7 bases. V was clipped by 5 bases and J by 4 bases; unmatched bases: 8. This CDR3 has 14 amino acids. Germline V gives CDR1 SGHNT, CDR2 YYREEE (reference sequence).

The CDR3 sequence is CASRSGLAGVEQYF. CDR3 DNA: TGTGCCAGCAGATCGGGACTAGCGGGAGTTGAGCAGTACTTC. The rearrangement links TRBV27 to TRBJ2-7, with 14 positions matching TRBD2. V lost 6 bases and J lost 7; bases outside the gene matches: 5. The CDR3 has 14 residues. Germline loops: CDR1 MNHEY, CDR2 SMNVEV (reference sequence).

The chain has TRBV14 and TRBJ2-2; unclear D gene. This CDR3 spans 18 amino acids. Germline values: CDR1 SGHDN, CDR2 FVKESK. Trimming removed 0 bases from V and 1 base from J, with 15 bases in between. CDR3 sequence reads: CASSQDLSSNWNTGELFF. Here the CDR3 DNA reads TGTGCCAGCAGCCAAGACCTAAGTTCGAATTGGAACACCGGGGAGCTGTTTTTT.

The chain uses TRBV28 and TRBJ2-7; TRBD2 is a possible D gene (5 bases). The CDR3 runs 13 residues. Germline assignment: CDR1 MDHEN and CDR2 SYDVKM. The CDR3 DNA sequence: TGTGTCGTAATTCCCCAGGCGGGCTACGAGCAGTACTTC. The encoded protein is CVVIPQAGYEQYF.

The V and J genes are TRBV7-9 and TRBJ1-1; 9 bases are a match to TRBD1. Per germline, CDR1 SEHNR and CDR2 FQNEAQ (reference sequence). V was clipped by 4 bases and J by 7 bases; unmatched bases: 7. This CDR3 comprises 14 residues. Here the CDR3 reads CASSSPGQGHEAFF. CDR3 bases: TGTGCCAGCAGCTCGCCGGGACAGGGTCATGAAGCTTTCTTT.

The chain combines TRBV28 with TRBJ2-3, with 15 bases matching TRBD2. The germline V gene has CDR1 MDHEN and CDR2 SYDVKM. The CDR3 runs 16 residues. Trimming removed 6 bases from V and 3 bases from J; junction bases left unmatched: 4. In DNA form, the CDR3 reads TGTGCCAGCAGGGGGACTAGCGGGAGGAGGACAGATACGCAGTATTTT. Protein: CASRGTSGRRTDTQYF. Drawing the rest from reference TRBV28 and TRBJ2-3, the complete variable domain is DVKVTQSSRYLVKRTGEKVFLECVQDMDHENMFWYRQDPGLGLRLIYFSYDVKMKEKGDIPEGYSVSREKKERFSLILESASTNQTSMYLCASRGTSGRRTDTQYFGPGTRLTVL.

The genes are TRBV4-1 and TRBJ2-7, with 7 bases fitting TRBD1. J gave up 5 bases and V 2 bases, and 9 bases lay outside the gene matches. CDR1 MGHRA and CDR2 YSYEKL come from the germline V gene. The CDR3 sequence is 15 residues long. In DNA form, the CDR3 reads TGCGCCAGCAGCCAAAGACAGGGAAGAGTTGACGAGCAGTACTTC. Its translation is CASSQRQGRVDEQYF.

The chain carries TRBV28 and TRBJ2-5; TRBD2 might be the D (6 bases). The end of the DNA fits TRBJ2-7 better, so the J call may be wrong. CDR3 length equals 14 residues. The germline V gene encodes CDR1 MDHEN and CDR2 SYDVKM. The CDR3 DNA follows: TGTGCCAGCAGTTTGGGGAGGAAATCCTACGAGCAGTACTTC. It specifies CASSLGRKSYEQYF.